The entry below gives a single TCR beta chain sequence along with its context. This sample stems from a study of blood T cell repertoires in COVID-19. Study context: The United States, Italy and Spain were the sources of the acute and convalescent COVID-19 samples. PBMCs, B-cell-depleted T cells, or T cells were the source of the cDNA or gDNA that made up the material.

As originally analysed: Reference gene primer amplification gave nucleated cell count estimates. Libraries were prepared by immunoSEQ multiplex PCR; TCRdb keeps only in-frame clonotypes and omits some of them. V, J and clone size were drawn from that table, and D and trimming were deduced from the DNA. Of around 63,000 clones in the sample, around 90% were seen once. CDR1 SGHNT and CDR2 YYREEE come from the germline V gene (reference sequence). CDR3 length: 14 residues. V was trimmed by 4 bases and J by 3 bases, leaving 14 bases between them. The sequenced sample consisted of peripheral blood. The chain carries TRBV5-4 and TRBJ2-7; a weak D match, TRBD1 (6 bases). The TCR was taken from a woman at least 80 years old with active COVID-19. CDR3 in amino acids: CASSPRDTYYEQYF. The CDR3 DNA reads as TGTGCCAGCAGCCCCCGGGACACTTACTACGAGCAGTACTTC.